Included here is one T cell receptor (beta chain) sequence, with context. What it binds is unknown. Donors sampled were nominally healthy, though unrecorded immune exposures were likely. Vbeta (60) and Jbeta (13) primers were used in the PCR. Assay used: immunoSEQ multiplex PCR; TCRdb lists only in-frame clones, some missing. The data contain about 140,000 clones, more than 70% of them singletons. The CDR3 has 15 amino acids. CDR1 is WNHNN, CDR2 SYGVQD, per germline (reference sequence). V lost 0 bases, J lost 8 bases, and 6 bases stayed unmatched. This sample stems from a study of cytomegalovirus exposure and HLA in healthy donors. Whole-study findings and limits: With further analysis later on, most CMV-associated TCR beta chains appeared HLA-restricted.

The sample taken for sequencing was PBMCs. The genes are TRBV10-1 and TRBJ2-1; 8 bases fit TRBD1. This TCR came from a woman between 50 and 59 years old in good health and CMV-seronegative. Written as DNA, the CDR3 is TGCGCCAGCAGTGAGTCGTCAGGGGGCGGTTATGAGCAGTTCTTC. It is translated as CASSESSGGGYEQFF.